This T cell receptor beta chain was sequenced in a study of CD8 T cells in ankylosing spondylitis (dated by TCRdb to the late 2010s). Turning to the overall study: The study profiled T cell receptor beta repertoires in healthy donors and ankylosing spondylitis patients to find disease-linked TCR variants. Samples of peripheral blood were taken, and for ankylosing spondylitis patients, synovial fluid was collected as well. The whole study cohort included 108 healthy donors and some 27 ankylosing spondylitis patients. General findings and caveats noted by the study authors: According to the report, matched synovial fluid samples from ankylosing spondylitis patients were significantly enriched for the disease-linked clones. The disease-linked clones showed a CD8+ phenotype and occurred at relatively low frequencies in peripheral blood. A TCR beta motif made up of under ten highly homologous amino acid variants appeared to be characteristic of blood from ankylosing spondylitis patients. Some of the motif variants had been reported before in the synovial fluid and blood of reactive arthritis patients, a finding that suggests common disease-initiation mechanisms.

Instrument on record: Illumina HiSeq 2500. Quantitative 5'-RACE with molecular barcodes was used to prepare TCR beta libraries. As for the authors' bioinformatics: A new computational method based on a probabilistic model of VDJ rearrangement was used to identify disease-linked TCR variants. TCRdb applied fastp at Q25 and MiXCR to the public reads, then kept only in-frame beta chains. Here each entry gathers all rows of one CDR3 protein and keeps the most common genes and DNA. These V and J calls originate from TCRdb's pipeline instead of the authors' own analysis. The table for this sample lists about 440,000 distinct CDR3 sequences; approximately 17% of them were counted only once. Clones ranked in the top ten supply just over 1% of the sample. A remark on this clonotype: Its target antigen remains unknown. Base qualities are missing; no much larger clone stands one base away.

The trim is 8 bases for V and 7 bases for J, with a gap of 18 bases between the germline ends. The germline V gene specifies MNHEY as CDR1 and SVGEGT as CDR2. Inclusive of the bounding cysteine and phenylalanine, the CDR3 is 13 residues long. The retained sequence is limited to the CDR3, 39 bases, with the frame set at the first base. The receptor was isolated from a male donor with ankylosing spondylitis. The sample was blood, either unsorted or a sorted T cell fraction (not recorded which). Recombination connected TRBV6-2 or TRBV6-3 to TRBJ2-7, with the D gene too uncertain to name. The CDR3 protein sequence reads: CASHPSIALEQYF. The nucleotide sequence is given as TGTGCCAGCCACCCATCGATTGCCTTGGAGCAGTACTTC.